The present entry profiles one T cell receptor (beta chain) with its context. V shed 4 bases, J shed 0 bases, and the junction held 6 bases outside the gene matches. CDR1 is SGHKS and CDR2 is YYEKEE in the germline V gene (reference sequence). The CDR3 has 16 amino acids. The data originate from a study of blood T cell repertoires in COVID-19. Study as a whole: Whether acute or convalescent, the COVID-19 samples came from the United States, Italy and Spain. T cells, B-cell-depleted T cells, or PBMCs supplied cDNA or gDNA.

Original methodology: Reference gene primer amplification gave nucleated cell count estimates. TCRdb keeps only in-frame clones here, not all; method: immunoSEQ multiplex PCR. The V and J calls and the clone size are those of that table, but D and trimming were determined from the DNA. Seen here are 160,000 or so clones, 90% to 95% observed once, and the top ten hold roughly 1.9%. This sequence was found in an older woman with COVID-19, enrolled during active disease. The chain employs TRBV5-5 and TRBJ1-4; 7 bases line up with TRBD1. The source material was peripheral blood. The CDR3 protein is CASSQGTDATNEKLFF. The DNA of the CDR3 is TGTGCCAGCAGCCAGGGGACAGATGCAACTAATGAAAAACTGTTTTTT.